The 9 T cell receptor beta chains below come from one sample, sequenced in a study of blood T cells in healthy people across ages. A J-beta primer mix and a sample-barcoded 5' primer were used in a second PCR of roughly 6 to 12 cycles. TCRdb re-analysed the 5' RACE reads in MiXCR, keeping a single row per CDR3 protein. The sample holds 600,000 or so distinct CDR3 sequences, roughly 48% seen once. The source material was blood. These receptors were collected from a man older than 75 in good health.

V and J are TRBV20-1 and TRBJ1-1; D is undetermined. Germline values: CDR1 DFQATT, CDR2 SNEGSKA (reference sequence). The CDR3 length is 15 residues. V was pared by 0 bases and J by 4 bases, with 15 bases between. This CDR3 is CSARDGKPEGTEAFF. DNA for the CDR3: TGCAGTGCTAGAGACGGAAAACCGGAGGGCACTGAAGCTTTCTTT.

The chain combines TRBV7-3 with TRBJ2-5, with TRBD2 matching 7 bases. This CDR3 has 14 residues. Germline lookup yields CDR1 SGHTA and CDR2 FQGTGA. V was clipped by 5 bases and J by 7 bases; unmatched bases: 10. The CDR3 protein is CASSPRGGRLTQYF. CDR3 bases: TGTGCCAGCAGCCCCCGGGGAGGGAGGTTGACCCAGTACTTC.

This clonotype was picked up a small number of times. V and J are TRBV20-1 and TRBJ2-1; 9 nucleotides agree with TRBD2. The germline V gene encodes CDR1 DFQATT and CDR2 SNEGSKA (reference sequence). V was pared by 5 bases and J by 6 bases, with 11 bases of the junction left unmatched. The CDR3 is 15 amino acids. The chain's CDR3 is CSASMVAGVANEQFF. The CDR3 DNA reads TGCAGTGCTTCTATGGTAGCGGGAGTCGCCAATGAGCAGTTCTTC.

This clonotype was seen a few times. The CDR3 loop is CSARPGMSYNEQFF. DNA for the CDR3: TGCAGTGCTAGACCTGGAATGAGCTACAATGAGCAGTTCTTC. The chain combines TRBV20-1 with TRBJ2-1; D unresolved. The V gene lost 2 bases and the J gene lost 3 bases, with 11 bases spanning the gap. CDR1 is DFQATT, CDR2 SNEGSKA, per germline (reference sequence). There are 14 residues in the CDR3.

J is TRBJ2-5 and V is TRBV2; no definite D call. Looked up from germline, CDR1 is SNHLY and CDR2 is FYNNEI. CDR3 size: 14 residues. Deletions cut 1 base from V and 3 bases from J, with 9 bases between. CDR3 coding DNA: TGTGCCAGCAGTGAAGTGGAGAGCGAAGAGACCCAGTACTTC. Its translation is CASSEVESEETQYF.

Comments on this clonotype: A junction end diverges from the germline sequence, so it may reflect a read error. This chain joins TRBV12-3 or TRBV12-4 and TRBJ1-5; D perhaps matches TRBD1 (5 bases). CDR3 length: 15 amino acids. CDR3 protein: CAGSLYYGAEGPQHF. The CDR3 nucleotides read TGTGCCGGCAGTTTGTATTACGGGGCCGAAGGACCCCAGCATTTT.

This clonotype was seen more than once but under ten times. This chain uses TRBV5-5 with TRBJ2-7, with TRBD1 matching over 8 bases. In germline, CDR1 is SGHKS, CDR2 YYEKEE (reference sequence). This CDR3 comprises 15 residues. V lost 4 bases, J lost 7 bases, and 13 bases stayed unmatched. Written as DNA, the CDR3 is TGTGCCAGCAGCGTGACCGGGACAGGAAAGGGGGAGCAGTACTTC. Protein: CASSVTGTGKGEQYF. The variable domain in full, completed from reference TRBV5-5 and TRBJ2-7, reads DAGVTQSPTHLIKTRGQQVTLRCSPISGHKSVSWYQQVLGQGPQFIFQYYEKEERGRGNFPDRFSARQFPNYSSELNVNALLLGDSALYLCASSVTGTGKGEQYFGPGTRLTVT.

The chain employs TRBV25-1 and TRBJ2-5; D not resolved. This CDR3 contains 12 residues. The V end was cut by 1 base, the J end by 6 bases, with 6 bases between. Looked up from germline, CDR1 is MGHDK and CDR2 is SYGVNS. The CDR3 DNA reads TGTGCCAGCAGTGAATTCGTAAAGACCCAGTACTTC. It yields the protein CASSEFVKTQYF. Looking up the rest from reference TRBV25-1 and TRBJ2-5 gives the full variable domain: EADIYQTPRYLVIGTGKKITLECSQTMGHDKMYWYQQDPGMELHLIHYSYGVNSTEKGDLSSESTVSRIRTEHFPLTLESARPSHTSQYLCASSEFVKTQYFGPGTRLLVL.

This clonotype has a handful of counts. The rearrangement joins TRBV3-1 to TRBJ2-7; D is unresolved. Per the germline V gene, CDR1 is LGHDT and CDR2 is YNNKEL (reference sequence). This CDR3 contains 8 residues. Trimming took off 5 bases at V and 7 bases at J, with 0 bases between the two ends. The CDR3 sequence: CASSEQYF. CDR3 bases: TGTGCCAGCAGCGAGCAGTACTTC.